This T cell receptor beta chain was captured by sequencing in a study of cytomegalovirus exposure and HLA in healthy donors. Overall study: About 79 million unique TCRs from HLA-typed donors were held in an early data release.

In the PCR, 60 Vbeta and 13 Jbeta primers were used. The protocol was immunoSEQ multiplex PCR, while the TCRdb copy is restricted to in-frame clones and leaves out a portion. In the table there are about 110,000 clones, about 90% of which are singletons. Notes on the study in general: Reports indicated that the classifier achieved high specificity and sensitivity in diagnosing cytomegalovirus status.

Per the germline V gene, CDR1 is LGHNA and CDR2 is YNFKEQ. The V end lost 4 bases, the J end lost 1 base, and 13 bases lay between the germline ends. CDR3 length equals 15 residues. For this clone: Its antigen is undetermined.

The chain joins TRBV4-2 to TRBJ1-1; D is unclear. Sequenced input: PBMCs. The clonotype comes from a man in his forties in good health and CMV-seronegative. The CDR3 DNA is TGTGCCAGCAGCCGAAGCACGGGAGGGAACACTGAAGCTTTCTTT. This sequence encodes CASSRSTGGNTEAFF.